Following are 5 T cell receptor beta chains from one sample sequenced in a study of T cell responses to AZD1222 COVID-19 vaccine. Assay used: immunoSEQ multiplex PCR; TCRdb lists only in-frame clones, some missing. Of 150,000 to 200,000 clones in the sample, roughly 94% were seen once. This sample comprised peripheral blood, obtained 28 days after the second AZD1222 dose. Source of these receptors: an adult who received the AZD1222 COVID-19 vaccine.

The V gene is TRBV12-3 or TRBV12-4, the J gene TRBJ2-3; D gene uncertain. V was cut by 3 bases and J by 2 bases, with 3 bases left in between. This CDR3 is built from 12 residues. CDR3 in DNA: TGTGCCAGCAGTTTTCTCACAGATACGCAGTATTTT. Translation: CASSFLTDTQYF.

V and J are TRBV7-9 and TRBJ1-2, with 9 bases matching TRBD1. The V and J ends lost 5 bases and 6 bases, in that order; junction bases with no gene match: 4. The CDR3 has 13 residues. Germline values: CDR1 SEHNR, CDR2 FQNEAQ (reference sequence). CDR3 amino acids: CASSLGQGNGYTF. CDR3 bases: TGTGCCAGCAGCCTCGGACAGGGGAATGGCTACACCTTC.

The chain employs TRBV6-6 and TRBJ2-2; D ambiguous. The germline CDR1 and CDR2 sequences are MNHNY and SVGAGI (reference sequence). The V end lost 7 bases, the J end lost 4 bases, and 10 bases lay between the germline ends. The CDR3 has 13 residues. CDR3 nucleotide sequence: TGTGCCAGCACCTCCCAGGTCACCGGGGAGCTGTTTTTT. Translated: CASTSQVTGELFF.

CDR3 sequence (DNA): TGTGCCAGCAGTGAATATGGACAGGAGAATTCACCCCTCCACTTT. As protein: CASSEYGQENSPLHF. This chain connects TRBV25-1 to TRBJ1-6, with 7 bases lining up with TRBD1. The germline gives CDR1 MGHDK, CDR2 SYGVNS. Germline trimming cut 0 bases from V and 7 bases from J; bases unmatched to any gene: 3. The CDR3 has 15 residues. The whole variable domain, filled in from reference TRBV25-1 and TRBJ1-6, reads EADIYQTPRYLVIGTGKKITLECSQTMGHDKMYWYQQDPGMELHLIHYSYGVNSTEKGDLSSESTVSRIRTEHFPLTLESARPSHTSQYLCASSEYGQENSPLHFGNGTRLTVT.

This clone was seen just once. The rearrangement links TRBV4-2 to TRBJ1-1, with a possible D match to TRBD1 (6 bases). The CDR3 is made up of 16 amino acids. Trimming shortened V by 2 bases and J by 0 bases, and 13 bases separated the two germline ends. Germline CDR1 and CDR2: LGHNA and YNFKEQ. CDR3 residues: CASSQWGRLMNTEAFF. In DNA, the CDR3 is TGTGCCAGCAGCCAATGGGGGCGGTTAATGAACACTGAAGCTTTCTTT.